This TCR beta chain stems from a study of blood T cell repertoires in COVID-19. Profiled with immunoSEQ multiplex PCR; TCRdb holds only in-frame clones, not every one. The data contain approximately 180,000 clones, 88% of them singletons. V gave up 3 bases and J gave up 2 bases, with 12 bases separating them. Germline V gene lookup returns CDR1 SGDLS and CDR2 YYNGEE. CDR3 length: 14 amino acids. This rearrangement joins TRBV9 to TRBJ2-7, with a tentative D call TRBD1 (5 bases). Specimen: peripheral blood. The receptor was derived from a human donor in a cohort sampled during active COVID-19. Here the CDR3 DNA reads TGTGCCAGCAGCGCCCCTCGACAGCCCTACGAGCAGTACTTC. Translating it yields CASSAPRQPYEQYF.